A selection of T cell receptor beta chains follows, all from one sample in a study of T cells in Graves' hyperthyroidism and ophthalmopathy. TCRdb analysed the multiplex PCR reads with MiXCR anew, one entry per CDR3 protein. The sample lists about 360,000 distinct CDR3 sequences, 15% to 19% occurring once. The sequencing input was blood. Receptors originate from a woman between 18 and 29 years old with Graves' hyperthyroidism that later progressed to Graves' ophthalmopathy. Both conserved end residues are part of each CDR3. A D gene is named only where the DNA matches it firmly. Size tells how often a clone was seen (once, few, many) or the class of an expanded clone, and some rows leave it out.

DNA	CDR3	D	J	V	size
TGTGCCAGCAGTTTCCCCCCAGGACGCACAGATACGCAGTATTTT	CASSFPPGRTDTQYF	.	TRBJ2-3	TRBV28	many
TGTGCCAGCAGACTGACGGTTACAATGAAGCAGTTCTTC	CASRLTVTMKQFF	.	TRBJ2-1	TRBV12-3/TRBV12-4	many
TGCAGTGCTGCCCAAGGGACGGCGTATAATTCACCCCTCCACTTT	CSAAQGTAYNSPLHF	.	TRBJ1-6	TRBV20-1	.
TGTGCCAGCAGTTTAACAGGGCCGCCAGATACGCAGTATTTT	CASSLTGPPDTQYF	.	TRBJ2-3	TRBV27	many
TGTGCCAGCGCCGACAGGGCCTACACTGAAGCTTTCTTT	CASADRAYTEAFF	TRBD1	TRBJ1-1	TRBV6-2/TRBV6-3	many
TGCGCCAGCAGCCAAGTACACGGGGAGCTGTTTTTT	CASSQVHGELFF	.	TRBJ2-2	TRBV4-1	.
TGCGCCAGCAGCCAAGATCTAGCGGGAGGGACTGAGCAGTTCTTC	CASSQDLAGGTEQFF	TRBD2	TRBJ2-1	TRBV4-3	few
TGTGCCAGCATTAATAGCGGGAGCACCTACAATGAGCAGTTCTTC	CASINSGSTYNEQFF	TRBD2	TRBJ2-1	TRBV28	many
TGTGCCAGCAGTATAGAACGGGGGCTGGGGCAGCCCCAGCATTTT	CASSIERGLGQPQHF	.	TRBJ1-5	TRBV12-3/TRBV12-4	.
TGTGCCAGCGGGACTACTCCGCCCAATGAGCAGTTCTTC	CASGTTPPNEQFF	TRBD2	TRBJ2-1	TRBV9	.
TGCAGCGTCAGGACAGACCGGGCCCAAGAGACCCAGTACTTC	CSVRTDRAQETQYF	.	TRBJ2-5	TRBV20-1	few
TGTGCCAGCAGCTTGGGGGCCAGCCTAACCTACAATGAGCAGTTCTTC	CASSLGASLTYNEQFF	.	TRBJ2-1	TRBV5-6	.
TGTGCCAGCAGTGAAGTCGCTAGCTCCTACGAGCAGTACTTC	CASSEVASSYEQYF	.	TRBJ2-7	TRBV2	.
TGTGCCAGCAGCGTAGGCTCTAACTATGGCTACACCTTC	CASSVGSNYGYTF	.	TRBJ1-2	TRBV9	many
TGTGCCAGCAGTTTAAGGGGCACAGGGAACTCCTACGAGCAGTACTTC	CASSLRGTGNSYEQYF	.	TRBJ2-7	TRBV27	.
TGCAGTGCTTCCGGGCCCCAGGGCTCCTACGAGCAGTACTTC	CSASGPQGSYEQYF	.	TRBJ2-7	TRBV20-1	many
TGTGCCAGCAGTTTGCTAGGCGGGAGAACAGATACGCAGTATTTT	CASSLLGGRTDTQYF	TRBD2	TRBJ2-3	TRBV12-3/TRBV12-4	many
TGCAGTGCTAGAGGGGTCCTAGCGGACTACGAGCAGTACTTC	CSARGVLADYEQYF	TRBD2	TRBJ2-7	TRBV20-1	few
TGTGCCAGCAGGAGACAGGGAGGGGTCTACGAGCAGTACTTC	CASRRQGGVYEQYF	.	TRBJ2-7	TRBV12-3/TRBV12-4	many
TGTGCCAGCAGTGAGATAGGGATCAATCAGCCCCAGCATTTT	CASSEIGINQPQHF	.	TRBJ1-5	TRBV6-1	many
TGTGCCAGCTCACCTCGACTTGGAAGGGGCCCACACTCTGGAAACACCATATATTTT	CASSPRLGRGPHSGNTIYF	.	TRBJ1-3	TRBV18	.
TGTGCCAGTAGCGAAACAAACAGGGGGATTCTGAACACTGAAGCTTTCTTT	CASSETNRGILNTEAFF	TRBD1	TRBJ1-1	TRBV19	few
TGCAGCGTTCTGCTAGCGGGTATCGGGGAGCAGTTCTTC	CSVLLAGIGEQFF	TRBD2	TRBJ2-1	TRBV29-1	many
TGCAGTGCTAGAACGTTGCTACGTGAGCAGTTCTTC	CSARTLLREQFF	.	TRBJ2-1	TRBV20-1	many
TGCGCCAGCAGCCAGCTAGCGGGCTCTGACACCGGGGAGCTGTTTTTT	CASSQLAGSDTGELFF	TRBD2	TRBJ2-2	TRBV4-3	.
TGTGCCAGCAGCTTGGTGACAGGCTACACCTTC	CASSLVTGYTF	.	TRBJ1-2	TRBV5-1	.
TGTGCCAGCAGCACCCGACTAGCGGGAGGGCCTGGGGAGCAGTACTTC	CASSTRLAGGPGEQYF	TRBD2	TRBJ2-7	TRBV9	.
TGTGCCAGCTCACCACGGGGCGGCGGATCCGGGACTAGCCGCTACGAGCAGTACTTC	CASSPRGGGSGTSRYEQYF	TRBD2	TRBJ2-7	TRBV18	.
TGTGCCAGCAGCTGGGCGGGAAGCACAGATACGCAGTATTTT	CASSWAGSTDTQYF	.	TRBJ2-3	TRBV5-4	many
TGTGCCAGCAGTTTGGACCAGGGGGCCTCGAACACTGAAGCTTTCTTT	CASSLDQGASNTEAFF	TRBD1	TRBJ1-1	TRBV2	.
TGTGCCAGCAGTCCTTCATTTTTGGGACTAGCGGGAGGGCGGGGAGAGACCCAGTACTTC	CASSPSFLGLAGGRGETQYF	TRBD2	TRBJ2-5	TRBV27	few
TGCGCCAGCAGCTTGGTTACGGGTCCTAGCTCCTACGAGCAGTACTTC	CASSLVTGPSSYEQYF	.	TRBJ2-7	TRBV5-1	many
TGTGCCAGCAGCCCATCCGGGGACACCAGGCCCCAGCATTTT	CASSPSGDTRPQHF	.	TRBJ1-5	TRBV13	.
TGTGCCAGCAGCGTCACCGCAGGGAGCGCTAGGGAGACCCAGTACTTC	CASSVTAGSARETQYF	.	TRBJ2-5	TRBV9	.
TGTGCCAGCAGTACCCCAGGGGGCCTATGGGGGGCCAAAAACATTCAGTACTTC	CASSTPGGLWGAKNIQYF	TRBD1	TRBJ2-4	TRBV28	.
TGTGCCAGCAACGGGACCGATGAGCAGTTCTTC	CASNGTDEQFF	.	TRBJ2-1	TRBV7-9	few
TGTGCCAGCACCCTCTACCGACCCCGGGACTCCAGCACAGATACGCAGTATTTT	CASTLYRPRDSSTDTQYF	.	TRBJ2-3	TRBV2	few
TGCGCCAGCAGAGGAATCAGGGTTACTGAAGCTTTCTTT	CASRGIRVTEAFF	.	TRBJ1-1	TRBV18	.